The T cell receptor (beta chain) described here comes from a study of beta chain features in type 1 diabetes. Study conclusions and caveats: All four CD4+ subsets from Type 1 diabetes patients carried moderately but significantly shorter TCRB CDR3s.

The length of the CDR3 is 14 residues. Germline CDR1 SEHNR, CDR2 FQNEAQ (reference sequence). Trimming shortened V by 4 bases and J by 0 bases, and 9 bases separated the two germline ends. Comment on this clone: No antigen is known for it.

Reverse transcribing all isolated RNA meant expressed TCRB transcripts were sequenced. TCRdb keeps only in-frame clones here, not all; method: immunoSEQ multiplex PCR. Among about 28,000 clones listed, about two thirds were seen once. Using CD45RO/CCR7/CD25/CD127/CD95/CD27, CD4+ naive, central memory, regulatory and stem cell-like memory cells were sorted. This chain connects TRBV7-9 to TRBJ2-5; no clear D gene. The source is a woman aged 25 to 45 with type 1 diabetes. The material sequenced was Tregs from blood. The CDR3 is CASSYPGYQETQYF. Here the CDR3 DNA reads TGTGCCAGCAGCTATCCGGGTTACCAAGAGACCCAGTACTTC.